The rows below give T cell receptor beta chains drawn from one sample of a study of T cells in Graves' hyperthyroidism and ophthalmopathy. Each CDR3 protein gets one entry after TCRdb re-called the multiplex PCR reads with MiXCR. The data show a few hundred thousand distinct CDR3 sequences, under 25% seen once. The specimen was blood. Receptors originate from a man aged 18-30 years with Graves' hyperthyroidism. Each CDR3 is given with its conserved first and last residue. A D gene is named only where the DNA matches it firmly. Some rows have no size entry. The others give once, few or many, or a class for an expanded clone.

>few|TRBV7-3|TRBJ2-2|.
CASSLRGPGGGSWPGELFF
TGTGCCAGCAGCTTAAGAGGGCCGGGCGGGGGCTCTTGGCCCGGGGAGCTGTTTTTT
>.|TRBV6-4|TRBJ2-5|TRBD1
CASSLRDSGFQETQYF
TGTGCCAGCAGTCTCCGGGACAGCGGCTTCCAAGAGACCCAGTACTTC
>many|TRBV7-8|TRBJ1-2|TRBD1
CASSSGQGRGYTF
TGTGCCAGCAGCTCGGGACAGGGACGCGGCTACACCTTC
>.|TRBV29-1|TRBJ1-2|TRBD1
CSVGGAGDRSASGYTF
TGCAGCGTTGGGGGAGCTGGGGACAGGTCTGCTTCTGGCTACACCTTC
>many|TRBV6-1|TRBJ1-2|.
CASSEARADGYTF
TGTGCCAGCAGTGAAGCAAGGGCGGATGGCTACACCTTC
>many|TRBV12-3/TRBV12-4|TRBJ1-1|.
CASSQPSGVVAEAFF
TGTGCCAGCAGCCAACCTTCCGGGGTCGTGGCTGAAGCTTTCTTT
>many|TRBV2|TRBJ1-2|.
CASRVYTGYTF
TGTGCCAGCAGGGTTTACACTGGCTACACCTTC
>once|TRBV12-3/TRBV12-4|TRBJ1-1|.
CASGPLGKAEAFF
TGTGCCAGCGGTCCTCTCGGGAAGGCTGAAGCTTTCTTT
>.|TRBV6-2/TRBV6-3|TRBJ2-7|TRBD2
CASRGLAGGPSYEQYF
TGTGCCAGCAGGGGACTAGCGGGAGGGCCTTCTTACGAGCAGTACTTC
>few|TRBV7-2|TRBJ2-2|.
CASSLAVITGELFF
TGTGCCAGCAGCTTAGCGGTAATCACCGGGGAGCTGTTTTTT
>.|TRBV20-1|TRBJ2-2|TRBD2
CSAHASGSGELFF
TGCAGTGCGCACGCTAGCGGGAGTGGGGAGCTGTTTTTT
>once|TRBV6-1|TRBJ2-7|TRBD1
CASSPTGAVYEQYF
TGTGCCAGCAGTCCGACAGGGGCGGTGTACGAGCAGTACTTC
>many|TRBV19|TRBJ1-2|.
CASSNGFYGYTF
TGTGCCAGTAGTAACGGTTTCTATGGCTACACCTTC
>few|TRBV28|TRBJ1-5|.
CASSSQTFYSNQPQHF
TGTGCCAGCAGTTCCCAGACCTTCTATAGCAATCAGCCCCAGCATTTT
>.|TRBV6-1|TRBJ2-7|TRBD1
CASSVYGTGGEQYF
TGTGCCAGCAGTGTCTACGGGACAGGGGGAGAGCAGTACTTC
>few|TRBV25-1|TRBJ1-2|TRBD1
CASSQIGQATGGYTF
TGTGCCAGCAGTCAAATCGGACAGGCGACCGGGGGCTACACCTTC
>many|TRBV6-1|TRBJ1-5|.
CASKGPNSNQPQHF
TGTGCCAGCAAGGGACCAAATAGCAATCAGCCCCAGCATTTT
>many|TRBV7-9|TRBJ2-2|.
CATPDRVKDTGELFF
TGTGCCACCCCGGACAGAGTGAAGGACACCGGGGAGCTGTTTTTT
>many|TRBV2|TRBJ2-5|.
CASRRDLQETQYF
TGTGCCAGCAGACGGGATCTTCAAGAGACCCAGTACTTC
>many|TRBV20-1|TRBJ2-7|.
CSAPRTGSTYEQYF
TGCAGTGCTCCCAGGACGGGGTCCACCTACGAGCAGTACTTC
>few|TRBV6-5|TRBJ1-3|TRBD1
CASGYRQTGTLGNTLYF
TGTGCCAGCGGATACCGGCAGACAGGGACTCTCGGAAACACCTTATATTTT
>.|TRBV20-1|TRBJ1-5|.
CSARGDEAWETQHF
TGCAGTGCTAGAGGGGACGAGGCTTGGGAGACCCAGCATTTT
>.|TRBV18|TRBJ1-1|.
CASLQREQTITEAFF
TGTGCCAGCTTACAGAGAGAACAGACGATCACTGAAGCTTTCTTT
>many|TRBV7-9|TRBJ1-2|.
CASEAAYGYTF
TGTGCCAGCGAGGCAGCATATGGCTACACCTTC
>many|TRBV19|TRBJ1-1|.
CASSIRAEAFF
TGTGCCAGTAGTATCCGGGCTGAAGCTTTCTTT
>many|TRBV19|TRBJ1-5|.
CASSIRGPVNQPQHF
TGTGCCAGTAGTATTCGGGGACCGGTCAATCAGCCCCAGCATTTT
>many|TRBV11-2|TRBJ1-1|TRBD1
CASSRYPTGVTEAFF
TGTGCCAGCAGCCGATATCCGACAGGGGTGACTGAAGCTTTCTTT
>few|TRBV6-5|TRBJ2-2|.
CASSYNGAGELFF
TGTGCCAGCAGTTACAATGGGGCCGGGGAGCTGTTTTTT
>.|TRBV11-2|TRBJ2-7|TRBD2
CASSFTSGGTYEQYF
TGTGCCAGCAGCTTTACTAGCGGGGGAACCTACGAGCAGTACTTC
>many|TRBV6-1|TRBJ2-7|.
CASSELRGYDEQYF
TGTGCCAGCAGTGAATTGAGGGGCTATGACGAGCAGTACTTC
>many|TRBV28|TRBJ2-5|.
CASSSQGETQYF
TGTGCCAGCAGTTCTCAAGGGGAGACCCAGTACTTC
>few|TRBV27|TRBJ1-2|.
CASRSLYGYTF
TGTGCCAGCCGATCCCTTTATGGCTACACCTTC
>many|TRBV12-3/TRBV12-4|TRBJ2-2|.
CASSREGWFDTGELFF
TGTGCCAGCAGCAGAGAAGGGTGGTTCGACACCGGGGAGCTGTTTTTT
>.|TRBV28|TRBJ2-7|TRBD1
CASSPTGTGRFEQYF
TGTGCCAGCAGTCCCACCGGGACAGGGAGGTTCGAGCAGTACTTC
>many|TRBV10-3|TRBJ2-4|.
CAISAQGALAKNIQYF
TGTGCCATCAGTGCTCAGGGAGCGTTAGCCAAAAACATTCAGTACTTC
>many|TRBV15|TRBJ1-1|TRBD1
CATSRWTGEEAFF
TGTGCCACCAGCAGGTGGACAGGGGAAGAAGCTTTCTTT
>.|TRBV30|TRBJ1-5|.
CAWSVHSSNQPQHF
TGTGCCTGGAGTGTACACAGTAGTAACCAGCCCCAGCATTTT
>many|TRBV20-1|TRBJ2-2|TRBD2
CSARTSGGAAGELFF
TGCAGTGCGAGGACTAGCGGGGGGGCCGCCGGGGAGCTGTTTTTT
>many|TRBV6-5|TRBJ2-7|.
CASSSDTSLKLNEQYF
TGTGCCAGCAGTTCGGACACCTCATTGAAGCTTAACGAGCAGTACTTC
>few|TRBV2|TRBJ2-7|.
CASSEAAAYEQYF
TGTGCCAGCAGTGAGGCCGCGGCCTACGAGCAGTACTTC
>many|TRBV5-1|TRBJ1-2|TRBD1
CASSRGQGKMDGYTF
TGCGCCAGCAGCAGGGGACAGGGGAAAATGGATGGCTACACCTTC
>many|TRBV6-1|TRBJ1-5|.
CASSEGLAGQPQHF
TGTGCCAGCAGTGAGGGCCTAGCGGGTCAGCCCCAGCATTTT
>many|TRBV18|TRBJ2-7|.
CASSSGEREQYF
TGTGCCAGCTCGAGTGGCGAGCGGGAGCAGTACTTC
>many|TRBV28|TRBJ1-1|.
CASSSPGRYIWGFF
TGTGCCAGCAGTTCTCCGGGCCGCTATATCTGGGGTTTCTTT
>.|TRBV12-3/TRBV12-4|TRBJ1-2|.
CASSLSGPDGYTF
TGTGCCAGCAGTTTATCAGGACCGGATGGCTACACCTTC
>.|TRBV5-1|TRBJ2-7|.
CASSLSWLGDEQYF
TGCGCCAGCAGCTTGTCCTGGTTGGGGGATGAGCAGTACTTC
>.|TRBV6-1|TRBJ1-2|.
CASSSAVSRGYTF
TGTGCCAGCAGCTCGGCGGTTTCAAGGGGCTACACCTTC
>.|TRBV7-2|TRBJ1-2|.
CASGGNYGYTF
TGTGCCAGCGGGGGAAACTATGGCTACACCTTC
>few|TRBV18|TRBJ2-7|.
CASSSGTANFYEQYF
TGTGCCAGCTCATCCGGGACGGCGAATTTCTACGAGCAGTACTTC
>.|TRBV3-1|TRBJ2-7|.
CASNKTGTNSYEQYF
TGTGCCAGCAATAAAACCGGGACAAACTCCTACGAGCAGTACTTC